Detailed here is one T cell receptor beta chain. The target antigen is unknown. The data stem from a study of neoadjuvant anti-PD-1 for oral cavity cancer. Across the whole study: Non-progressing patients received a fourth nivolumab dose near day 43, then surgery on days 50-56. Study-wide results and limits: Post-nivolumab, blood T cell clonality was significantly elevated in non-responders. TCR analyses covered only three patients per response group.

Six replicates per PBMC sample, mostly from roughly 450 ng of genomic DNA. Method: immunoSEQ multiplex PCR; TCRdb's copy keeps in-frame clones and lacks some. This sample has approximately 43,000 clones, with about 77% found just once. Time point meaning: after neoadjuvant nivolumab, at surgical resection. The material sequenced was PBMCs, taken after nivolumab (anti-PD-1) treatment. This clonotype was sampled from a person aged 40-85 years with oral cavity squamous cell carcinoma.

The CDR3 region is CASSLGGPLNEQFF. CDR3 nucleotide sequence: TGTGCCAGCAGCCTGGGGGGGCCCTTGAATGAGCAGTTCTTC. The chain carries TRBV5-4 and TRBJ2-1, with D perhaps matching TRBD2 (7 bases). The CDR3 is 14 residues long. Trimming pared 4 bases from V and 7 bases from J, leaving 15 bases between. Germline V gene data show CDR1 as SGHNT and CDR2 as YYREEE (reference sequence).